This T cell receptor beta chain derives from a study of shared clonotypes between healthy human individuals. Across the whole study: A few men and a couple of women, aged 18 to 49, were donors.

General study points: Among donors, the sharing of clonotypes was expected to be influenced by sequencing depth.

Regarding this clone: Antigen: not known.

Sorted-subset replicate PCR reactions were performed with about 200 ng DNA, corresponding to 30,000 or so T cell genomes. How the authors handled the data: Filtering differed for immunoSEQ, which gave only junction sequences without quality scores. The protocol was immunoSEQ multiplex PCR, while the TCRdb copy is restricted to in-frame clones and leaves out a portion. That table supplies the V and J calls and clone size; D and trimming were determined from the DNA. Of about 2.3 million clones listed, 85% to 95% were seen once; the top ten hold approximately 0.39%. Germline V CDR1 and CDR2: SGHRS, YFSETQ. V dropped 4 bases and J dropped 4; count of bases not matched to a gene: 10. The CDR3 covers 16 residues.

This rearrangement joins TRBV5-1 to TRBJ2-1, with 8 bases aligning to TRBD2. The clonotype comes from a man aged 18-30 years in good health. Some clones in this sample may be carry-over from other donors' samples. The sequenced material came from naive CD4+ T cells from PBMCs. The subset: CD45RA+ positively selected. CDR3 in DNA: TGCGCCAGCAGCCGGGGGGCTAGCGGGTCTTACAATGAGCAGTTCTTC. It is translated as CASSRGASGSYNEQFF.